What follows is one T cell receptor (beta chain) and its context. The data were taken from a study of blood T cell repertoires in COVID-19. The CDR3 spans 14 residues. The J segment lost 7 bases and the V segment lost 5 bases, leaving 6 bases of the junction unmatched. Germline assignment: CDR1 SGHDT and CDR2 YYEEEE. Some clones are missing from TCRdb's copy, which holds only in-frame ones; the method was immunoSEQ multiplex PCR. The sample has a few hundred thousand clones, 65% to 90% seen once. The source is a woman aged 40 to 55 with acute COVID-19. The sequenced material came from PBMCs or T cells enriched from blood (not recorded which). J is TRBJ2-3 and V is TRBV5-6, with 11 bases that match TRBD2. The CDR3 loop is CASRSGLAENTQYF. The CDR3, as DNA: TGTGCCAGCAGATCGGGACTAGCGGAGAATACGCAGTATTTT.